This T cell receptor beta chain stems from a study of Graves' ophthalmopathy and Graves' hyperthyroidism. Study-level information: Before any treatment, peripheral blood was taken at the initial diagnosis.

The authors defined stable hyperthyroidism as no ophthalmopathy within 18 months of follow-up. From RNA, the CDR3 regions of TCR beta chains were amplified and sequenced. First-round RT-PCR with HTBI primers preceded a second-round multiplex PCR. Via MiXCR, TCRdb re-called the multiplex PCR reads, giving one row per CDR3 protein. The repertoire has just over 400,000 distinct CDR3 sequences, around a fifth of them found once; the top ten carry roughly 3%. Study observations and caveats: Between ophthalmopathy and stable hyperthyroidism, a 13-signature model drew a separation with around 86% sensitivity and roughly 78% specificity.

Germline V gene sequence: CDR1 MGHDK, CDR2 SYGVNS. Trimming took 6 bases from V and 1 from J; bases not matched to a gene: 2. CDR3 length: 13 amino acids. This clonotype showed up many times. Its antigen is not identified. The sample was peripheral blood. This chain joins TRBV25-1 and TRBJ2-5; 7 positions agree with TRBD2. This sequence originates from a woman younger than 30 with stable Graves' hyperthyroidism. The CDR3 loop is CASRPSGQETQYF. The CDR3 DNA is TGTGCCAGCAGACCTAGCGGCCAAGAGACCCAGTACTTC.